This TCR beta chain was retrieved from a study of chemoradiotherapy in HPV16-positive cancers. Some clones are missing from TCRdb's copy, which holds only in-frame ones; the method was immunoSEQ multiplex PCR. This table holds 40,000 to 65,000 clones, 90% found once. The CDR3 contains 15 residues. V shed 1 base and J 9 bases; nucleotides not matched to a gene: 7. Germline V CDR1 and CDR2: SGHTA, FQGNSA. Notes on the study in general: Candidate HPV-specific clones and E7-related TCR motifs grew in tumor during treatment.

This clone showed up just once. Its target is unknown. The clonotype comes from a human donor with HPV-associated anogenital cancer. V usage is TRBV7-2 and J usage is TRBJ2-1; 9 bases map to TRBD1. Sequenced material: blood, taken from a patient who underwent chemoradiotherapy. The CDR3 DNA sequence: TGTGCCAGCAGCTTAGAGACAGGGGGGTCTTTTGAGCAGTTCTTC. Translation: CASSLETGGSFEQFF.